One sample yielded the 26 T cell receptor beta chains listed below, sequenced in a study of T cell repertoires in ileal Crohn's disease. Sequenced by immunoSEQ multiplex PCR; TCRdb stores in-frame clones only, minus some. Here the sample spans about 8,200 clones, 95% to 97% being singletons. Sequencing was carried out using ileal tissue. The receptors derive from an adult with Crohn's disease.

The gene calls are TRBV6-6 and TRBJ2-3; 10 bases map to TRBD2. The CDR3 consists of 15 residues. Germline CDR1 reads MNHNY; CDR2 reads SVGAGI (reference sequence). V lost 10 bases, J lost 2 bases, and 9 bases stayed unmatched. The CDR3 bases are TGTGCCATCACTAGCGGGGTCGTACCCACAGATACGCAGTATTTT. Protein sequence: CAITSGVVPTDTQYF.

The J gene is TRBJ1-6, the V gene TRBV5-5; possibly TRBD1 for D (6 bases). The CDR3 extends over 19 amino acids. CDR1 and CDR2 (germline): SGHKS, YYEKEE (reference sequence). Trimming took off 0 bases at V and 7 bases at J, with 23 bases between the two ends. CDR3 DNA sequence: TGTGCCAGCAGCTTGGGCCAAAATCTCAGGGGCGCGAGGAATTCACCCCTCCACTTT. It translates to CASSLGQNLRGARNSPLHF.

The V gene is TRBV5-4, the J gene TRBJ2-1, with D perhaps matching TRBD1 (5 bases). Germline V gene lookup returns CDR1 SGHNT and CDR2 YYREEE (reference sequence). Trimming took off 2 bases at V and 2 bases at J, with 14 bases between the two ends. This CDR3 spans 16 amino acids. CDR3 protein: CASSFSQGSTYNEQFF. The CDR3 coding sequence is TGTGCCAGCAGCTTCTCTCAGGGCAGTACCTACAATGAGCAGTTCTTC.

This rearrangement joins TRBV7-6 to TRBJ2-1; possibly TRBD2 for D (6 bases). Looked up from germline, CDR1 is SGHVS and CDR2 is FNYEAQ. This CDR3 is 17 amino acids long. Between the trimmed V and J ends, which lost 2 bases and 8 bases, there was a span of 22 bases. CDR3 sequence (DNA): TGTGCCAGCAGCTTAATGGAACCAGTCACAAGCGGGTATGAGCAGTTCTTC. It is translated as CASSLMEPVTSGYEQFF.

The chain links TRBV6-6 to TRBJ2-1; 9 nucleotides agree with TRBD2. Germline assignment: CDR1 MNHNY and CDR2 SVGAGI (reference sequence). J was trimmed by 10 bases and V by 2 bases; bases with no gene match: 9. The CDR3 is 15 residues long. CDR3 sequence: CASSYRGQAGGEQFF. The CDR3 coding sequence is TGTGCCAGCAGTTACCGAGGACAGGCGGGGGGGGAGCAGTTCTTC.

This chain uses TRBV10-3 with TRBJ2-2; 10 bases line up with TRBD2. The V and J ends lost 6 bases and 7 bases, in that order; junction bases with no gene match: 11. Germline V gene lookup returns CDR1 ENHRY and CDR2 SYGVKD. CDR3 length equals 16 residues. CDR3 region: CAIRSYPGLAIGELFF. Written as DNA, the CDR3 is TGTGCCATCAGAAGCTATCCGGGACTAGCGATCGGGGAGCTGTTTTTT.

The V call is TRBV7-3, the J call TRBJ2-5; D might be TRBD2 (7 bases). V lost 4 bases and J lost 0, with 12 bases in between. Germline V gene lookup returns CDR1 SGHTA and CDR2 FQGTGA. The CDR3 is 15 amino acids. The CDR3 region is CASSSGGQYQETQYF. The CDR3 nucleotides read TGTGCCAGCAGCTCCGGGGGGCAGTACCAAGAGACCCAGTACTTC.

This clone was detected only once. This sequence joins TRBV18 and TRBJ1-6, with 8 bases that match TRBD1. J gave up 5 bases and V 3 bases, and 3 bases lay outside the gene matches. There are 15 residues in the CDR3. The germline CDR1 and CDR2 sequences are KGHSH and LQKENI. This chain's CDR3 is CASSPGTGDNSPLHF. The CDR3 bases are TGTGCCAGCTCACCCGGGACAGGAGATAATTCACCCCTCCACTTT. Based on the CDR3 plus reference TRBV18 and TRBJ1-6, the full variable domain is NAGVMQNPRHLVRRRGQEARLRCSPMKGHSHVYWYRQLPEEGLKFMVYLQKENIIDESGMPKERFSAEFPKEGPSILRIQQVVRGDSAAYFCASSPGTGDNSPLHFGNGTRLTVT.

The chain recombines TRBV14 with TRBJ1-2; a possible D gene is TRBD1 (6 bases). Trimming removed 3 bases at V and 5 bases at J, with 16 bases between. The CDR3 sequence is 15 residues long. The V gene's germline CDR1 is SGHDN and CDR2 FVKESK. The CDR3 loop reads CASSHRDTVVYGYTF. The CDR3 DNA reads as TGTGCCAGCAGCCACCGGGACACGGTAGTTTATGGCTACACCTTC.

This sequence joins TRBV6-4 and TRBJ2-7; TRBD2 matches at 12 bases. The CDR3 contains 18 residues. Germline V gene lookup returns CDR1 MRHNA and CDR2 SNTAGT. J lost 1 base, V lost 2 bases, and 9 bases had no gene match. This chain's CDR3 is CASSDRLAGASKSYEQYF. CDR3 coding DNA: TGTGCCAGCAGTGACCGACTAGCGGGGGCCTCCAAGTCCTACGAGCAGTACTTC.

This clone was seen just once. CDR3 sequence reads: CSVTSADTQYF. For the CDR3, the DNA is TGCAGCGTTACTAGCGCGGACACCCAGTACTTC. The chain employs TRBV29-1 and TRBJ2-5; TRBD2 agrees at 7 bases. V lost 5 bases, J lost 8 bases, and 5 bases stayed unmatched. Per germline, CDR1 SQVTM and CDR2 ANQGSEA. The CDR3 sequence is 11 residues long.

CDR3 in DNA: TGTGCCTGGAGCACCGGCAGGGGGAGTTCACCCCTCCACTTT. This gives the protein CAWSTGRGSSPLHF. The V gene is TRBV30, the J gene TRBJ1-6, with 7 bases lining up with TRBD1. V shed 3 bases and J 9 bases; nucleotides not matched to a gene: 8. This CDR3 has 14 residues. The germline V gene has CDR1 GTSNPN and CDR2 SVGIG (reference sequence).

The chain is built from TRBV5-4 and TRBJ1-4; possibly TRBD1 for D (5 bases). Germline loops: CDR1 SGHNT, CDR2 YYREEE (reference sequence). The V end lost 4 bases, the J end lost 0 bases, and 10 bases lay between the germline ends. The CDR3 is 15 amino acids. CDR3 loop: CASSISDTTNEKLFF. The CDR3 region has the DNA TGTGCCAGCAGCATTTCGGACACAACTAATGAAAAACTGTTTTTT.

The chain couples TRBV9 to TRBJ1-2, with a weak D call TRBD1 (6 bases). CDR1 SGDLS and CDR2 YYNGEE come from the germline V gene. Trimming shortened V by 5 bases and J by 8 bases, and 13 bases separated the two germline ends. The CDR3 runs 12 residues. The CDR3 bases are TGTGCCAGCAGTGGACAGCTTGGGGGCTACACCTTC. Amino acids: CASSGQLGGYTF.

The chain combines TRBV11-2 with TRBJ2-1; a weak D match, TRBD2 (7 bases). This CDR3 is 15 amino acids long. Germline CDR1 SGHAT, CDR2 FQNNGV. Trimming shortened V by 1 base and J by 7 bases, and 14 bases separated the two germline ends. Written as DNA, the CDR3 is TGTGCCAGCAGCTTAGGTCGGGGGGCGGGGAATGAGCAGTTCTTC. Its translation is CASSLGRGAGNEQFF.

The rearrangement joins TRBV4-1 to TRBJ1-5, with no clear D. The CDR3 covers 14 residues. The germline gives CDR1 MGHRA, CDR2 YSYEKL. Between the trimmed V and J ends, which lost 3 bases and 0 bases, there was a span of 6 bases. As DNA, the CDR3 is TGCGCCAGCAGCCATGAGGGTAGCAATCAGCCCCAGCATTTT. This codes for CASSHEGSNQPQHF.

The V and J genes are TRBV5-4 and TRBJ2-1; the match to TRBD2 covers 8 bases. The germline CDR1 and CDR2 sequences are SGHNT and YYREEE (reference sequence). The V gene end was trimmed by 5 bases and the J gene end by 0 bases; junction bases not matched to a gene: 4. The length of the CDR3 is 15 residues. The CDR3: CASSFAGGSYNEQFF. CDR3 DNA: TGTGCCAGCAGTTTCGCGGGAGGCTCCTACAATGAGCAGTTCTTC.

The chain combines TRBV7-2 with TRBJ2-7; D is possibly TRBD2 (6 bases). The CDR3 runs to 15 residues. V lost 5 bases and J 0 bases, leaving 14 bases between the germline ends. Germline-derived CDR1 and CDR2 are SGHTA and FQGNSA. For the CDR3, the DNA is TGTGCCAGCAGCCCGGCGGGGCTCCCCTCCTACGAGCAGTACTTC. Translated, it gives CASSPAGLPSYEQYF.

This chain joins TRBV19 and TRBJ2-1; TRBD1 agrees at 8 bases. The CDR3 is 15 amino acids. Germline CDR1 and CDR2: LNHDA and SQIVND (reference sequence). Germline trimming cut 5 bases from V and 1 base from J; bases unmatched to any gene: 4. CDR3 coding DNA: TGTGCCAGTAGTCCCACAGGGGGGTCCTACAATGAGCAGTTCTTC. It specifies CASSPTGGSYNEQFF.

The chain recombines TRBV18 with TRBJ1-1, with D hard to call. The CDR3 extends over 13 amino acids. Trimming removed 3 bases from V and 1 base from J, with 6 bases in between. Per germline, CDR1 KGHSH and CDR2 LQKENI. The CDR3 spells CASSPRQNTEAFF. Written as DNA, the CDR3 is TGTGCCAGCTCACCGCGACAGAACACTGAAGCTTTCTTT. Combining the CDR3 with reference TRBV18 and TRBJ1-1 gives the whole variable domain NAGVMQNPRHLVRRRGQEARLRCSPMKGHSHVYWYRQLPEEGLKFMVYLQKENIIDESGMPKERFSAEFPKEGPSILRIQQVVRGDSAAYFCASSPRQNTEAFFGQGTRLTVV.

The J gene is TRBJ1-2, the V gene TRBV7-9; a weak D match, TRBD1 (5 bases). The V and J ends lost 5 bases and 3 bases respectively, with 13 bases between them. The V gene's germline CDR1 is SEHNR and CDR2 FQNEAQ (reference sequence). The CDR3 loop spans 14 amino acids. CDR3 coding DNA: TGTGCCAGCAGCCCCTGGACACGGGACTATGGCTACACCTTC. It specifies CASSPWTRDYGYTF.

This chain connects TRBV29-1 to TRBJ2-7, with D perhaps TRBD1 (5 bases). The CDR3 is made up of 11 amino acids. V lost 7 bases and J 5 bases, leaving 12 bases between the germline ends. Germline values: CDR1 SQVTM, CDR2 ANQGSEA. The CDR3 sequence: CSAIRADEQYF. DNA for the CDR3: TGCAGCGCCATCAGGGCCGACGAGCAGTACTTC.

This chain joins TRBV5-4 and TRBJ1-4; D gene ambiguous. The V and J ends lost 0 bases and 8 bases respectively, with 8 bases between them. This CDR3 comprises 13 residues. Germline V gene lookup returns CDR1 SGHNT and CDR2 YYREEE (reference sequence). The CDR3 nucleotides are TGTGCCAGCAGCTTGGGCGATATGGAAAAACTGTTTTTT. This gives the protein CASSLGDMEKLFF.

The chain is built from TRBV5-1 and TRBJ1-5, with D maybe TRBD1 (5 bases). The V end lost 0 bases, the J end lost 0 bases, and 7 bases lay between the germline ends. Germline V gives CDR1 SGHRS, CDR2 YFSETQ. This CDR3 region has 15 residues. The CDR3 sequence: CASSLEGSSNQPQHF. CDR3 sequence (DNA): TGCGCCAGCAGCTTGGAGGGGTCTAGCAATCAGCCCCAGCATTTT.

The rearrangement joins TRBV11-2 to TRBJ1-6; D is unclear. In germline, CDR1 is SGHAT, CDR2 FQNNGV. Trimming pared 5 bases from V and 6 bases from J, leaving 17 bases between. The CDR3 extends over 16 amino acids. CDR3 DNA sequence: TGTGCCAGCAGCCCAGCAGGTCTAATACCTAATTCACCCCTCCACTTT. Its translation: CASSPAGLIPNSPLHF.

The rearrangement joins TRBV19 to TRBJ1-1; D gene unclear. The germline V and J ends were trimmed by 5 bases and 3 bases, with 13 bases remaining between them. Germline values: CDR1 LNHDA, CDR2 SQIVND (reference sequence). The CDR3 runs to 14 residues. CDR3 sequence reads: CASSPPGPDTEAFF. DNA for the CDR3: TGTGCCAGTAGTCCCCCAGGTCCCGACACTGAAGCTTTCTTT.